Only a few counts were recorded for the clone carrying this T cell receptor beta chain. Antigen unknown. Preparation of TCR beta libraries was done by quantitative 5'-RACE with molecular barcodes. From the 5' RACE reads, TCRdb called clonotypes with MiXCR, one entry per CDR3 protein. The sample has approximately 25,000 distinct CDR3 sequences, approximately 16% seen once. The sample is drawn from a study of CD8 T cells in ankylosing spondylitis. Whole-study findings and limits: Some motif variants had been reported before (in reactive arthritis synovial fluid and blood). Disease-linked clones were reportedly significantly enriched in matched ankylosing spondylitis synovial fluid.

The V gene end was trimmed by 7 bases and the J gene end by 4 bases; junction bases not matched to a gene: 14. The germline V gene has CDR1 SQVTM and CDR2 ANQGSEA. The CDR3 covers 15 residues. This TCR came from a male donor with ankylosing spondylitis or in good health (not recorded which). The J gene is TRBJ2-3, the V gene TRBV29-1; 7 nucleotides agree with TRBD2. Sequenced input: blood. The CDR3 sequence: CSAVGWRERADTQYF. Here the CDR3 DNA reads TGCAGCGCCGTCGGTTGGCGGGAGAGAGCAGATACGCAGTATTTT.